Listed here are 11 T cell receptor beta chains from one sample, sequenced in a study of blood T cell repertoires in COVID-19. Produced via immunoSEQ multiplex PCR; TCRdb's table is partial and in-frame only. The table records over 130,000 clones, approximately 84% of them present only once. Sequenced input: peripheral blood. The receptors stem from a human donor in a cohort sampled during active COVID-19.

The rearrangement links TRBV4-1 to TRBJ2-1; tentatively, D is TRBD1 (6 bases). CDR1 and CDR2 (germline): MGHRA, YSYEKL. The CDR3 contains 15 residues. V dropped 6 bases and J dropped 0 bases, with 12 bases sitting between them. CDR3 sequence: CASRPTGSSYNEQFF. DNA of the CDR3: TGCGCCAGCAGACCGACAGGCAGCTCCTACAATGAGCAGTTCTTC.

This clone occurred a few times. This CDR3 is CASSELFYGYTF. In DNA form, the CDR3 reads TGCGCCAGCAGTGAGCTCTTCTATGGCTACACCTTC. This chain joins TRBV10-1 and TRBJ1-2; D gene ambiguous. The CDR3 sequence is 12 residues long. V lost 2 bases and J 4 bases, leaving 5 bases between the germline ends. In germline, CDR1 is WNHNN, CDR2 SYGVQD (reference sequence).

The chain uses TRBV11-2 and TRBJ2-3, with a possible D match to TRBD2 (7 bases). CDR1 and CDR2 (germline): SGHAT, FQNNGV. This CDR3 spans 15 amino acids. V was pared by 5 bases and J by 4 bases, with 16 bases between. The CDR3, as DNA: TGTGCCAGCAGCCCCCGGGGGGCCGGATCAGATACGCAGTATTTT. Amino acids: CASSPRGAGSDTQYF.

This chain links TRBV7-3 with TRBJ2-3; 7 nucleotides line up with TRBD2. CDR3 size: 17 residues. Germline values: CDR1 SGHTA, CDR2 FQGTGA. With 5 bases clipped from V and 6 bases from J, the junction kept 17 bases outside the gene matches. This CDR3 is CASSPTDKRGKRDTQYF. The CDR3 coding sequence is TGTGCCAGCAGCCCCACCGATAAGCGGGGTAAACGGGATACGCAGTATTTT. The full variable domain, its missing parts supplied by reference TRBV7-3 and TRBJ2-3, is GAGVSQTPSNKVTEKGKYVELRCDPISGHTALYWYRQSLGQGPEFLIYFQGTGAADDSGLPNDRFFAVRPEGSVSTLKIQRTERGDSAVYLCASSPTDKRGKRDTQYFGPGTRLTVL.

This rearrangement joins TRBV27 to TRBJ2-1; 9 bases agree with TRBD1. The germline V gene has CDR1 MNHEY and CDR2 SMNVEV (reference sequence). This CDR3 spans 13 amino acids. After removal of 6 bases from V and 5 bases from J, the junction contained 2 bases not matched to a gene. The CDR3 spells CASRGQGNNEQFF. The CDR3 DNA reads as TGTGCCAGCAGGGGACAGGGAAACAATGAGCAGTTCTTC.

The chain couples TRBV5-4 to TRBJ2-2; D gene ambiguous. Trimming pared 2 bases from V and 3 bases from J, leaving 14 bases between. The CDR3 is 16 residues long. CDR1 SGHNT and CDR2 YYREEE come from the germline V gene (reference sequence). In DNA, the CDR3 is TGTGCCAGCAGCTTAACAGTCCAAATACACACCGGGGAGCTGTTTTTT. This encodes CASSLTVQIHTGELFF.

In its sample, this clone was seen a few times. This rearrangement joins TRBV10-3 to TRBJ2-2; 10 bases map to TRBD1. The ends lost 8 bases at V and 1 base at J; junction bases unmatched: 1. The CDR3 consists of 14 residues. Germline V gene data show CDR1 as ENHRY and CDR2 as SYGVKD. Here the CDR3 reads CAIGDRGNTGELFF. The CDR3, as DNA: TGTGCCATCGGGGACAGGGGGAACACCGGGGAGCTGTTTTTT.

The chain employs TRBV5-4 and TRBJ1-2; 7 nucleotides align to TRBD1. The trim removed 4 bases at V and 8 bases at J, leaving 17 bases unmatched. This CDR3 contains 16 residues. In germline, CDR1 is SGHNT, CDR2 YYREEE (reference sequence). The CDR3 reads CASSQSSGGDPIGYTF. The CDR3 DNA reads as TGTGCCAGCAGCCAGAGCTCAGGGGGTGATCCTATCGGCTACACCTTC. The whole variable domain, remainder taken from reference TRBV5-4 and TRBJ1-2, is ETGVTQSPTHLIKTRGQQVTLRCSSQSGHNTVSWYQQALGQGPQFIFQYYREEENGRGNFPPRFSGLQFPNYSSELNVNALELDDSALYLCASSQSSGGDPIGYTFGSGTRLTVV.

The genes are TRBV6-5 and TRBJ1-1, with TRBD1 matching 8 bases. The J segment lost 11 bases and the V segment lost 7 bases, leaving 6 bases of the junction unmatched. There are 11 residues in the CDR3. The germline V gene encodes CDR1 MNHEY and CDR2 SVGAGI. The CDR3, as DNA: TGTGCCAGCACCGACCGACAGGGGGCTTTCTTT. It encodes CASTDRQGAFF.

This clone was seen only once. The rearrangement uses TRBV12-5 and TRBJ2-5; TRBD2 might be the D (5 bases). Trimming stripped 7 bases from V and 4 bases from J, with 19 bases between. In germline, CDR1 is LGHNT, CDR2 FRNRAP. CDR3 length equals 15 residues. The CDR3 region is CASAPWASRGETQYF. DNA of the CDR3: TGTGCTAGTGCCCCCTGGGCTAGCCGGGGAGAGACCCAGTACTTC.

The genes are TRBV2 and TRBJ2-2; D is perhaps TRBD1 (5 bases). CDR3 length equals 15 residues. Trimming left V 1 base short and J 6 bases short, with 12 bases between. CDR1 and CDR2 from the germline V gene are SNHLY and FYNNEI. The CDR3 spells CASSEEELRAGELFF. The DNA for the CDR3 is TGTGCCAGCAGTGAAGAGGAACTCAGGGCCGGGGAGCTGTTTTTT. Full variable domain (remainder filled in from reference TRBV2 and TRBJ2-2): EPEVTQTPSHQVTQMGQEVILRCVPISNHLYFYWYRQILGQKVEFLVSFYNNEISEKSEIFDDQFSVERPDGSNFTLKIRSTKLEDSAMYFCASSEEELRAGELFFGEGSRLTVL.